These 18 T cell receptor beta chains were all obtained from the same sample, sequenced in a study of blood T cell repertoires in COVID-19. TCRdb keeps only in-frame clones here, not all; method: immunoSEQ multiplex PCR. The sample contains around 42,000 clones, 75% to 90% of which appear only once. What was sequenced was peripheral blood. All receptors come from a man between 25 and 39 years old with active or convalescent COVID-19.

This clone has only one observation. The chain is built from TRBV6-5 and TRBJ2-3; TRBD2 is a possible D gene (5 bases). V lost 7 bases and J lost 2, with 16 bases in between. Germline lookup yields CDR1 MNHEY and CDR2 SVGAGI. There are 15 residues in the CDR3. This chain's CDR3 is CASNTQTKLTDTQYF. CDR3 bases: TGTGCCAGCAATACACAGACTAAGCTCACAGATACGCAGTATTTT.

V and J are TRBV10-3 and TRBJ2-2; 9 nucleotides match TRBD1. The trim removed 7 bases at V and 6 bases at J, leaving 6 bases unmatched. The CDR3 has 14 residues. Germline values: CDR1 ENHRY, CDR2 SYGVKD. CDR3 residues: CAITGTGHAGELFF. The CDR3 region has the DNA TGTGCCATCACCGGGACAGGGCACGCCGGGGAGCTGTTTTTT.

The chain uses TRBV28 and TRBJ1-1; D uncertain. Trimming shortened V by 4 bases and J by 0 bases, and 15 bases separated the two germline ends. The CDR3 is made up of 16 amino acids. Per germline, CDR1 MDHEN and CDR2 SYDVKM. This CDR3 reads CASSSPGDPMNTEAFF. CDR3 DNA sequence: TGTGCCAGCAGTTCCCCGGGTGACCCCATGAACACTGAAGCTTTCTTT.

The V call is TRBV6-6, the J call TRBJ1-3; D perhaps matches TRBD1 (5 bases). This CDR3 has 16 residues. V lost 5 bases to trimming and J lost 3 bases, with 17 bases between them. Germline V gives CDR1 MNHNY, CDR2 SVGAGI (reference sequence). In DNA form, the CDR3 reads TGTGCCAGCAGTCAAGTGGGGGGAGTGGATGGAAACACCATATATTTT. Protein sequence: CASSQVGGVDGNTIYF.

This chain uses TRBV6-2 or TRBV6-3 with TRBJ1-1, with 8 bases lining up with TRBD1. The CDR3 consists of 16 residues. V lost 2 bases to trimming and J lost 6 bases; unmatched junction nucleotides: 11. The V gene's germline CDR1 is MNHEY and CDR2 SVGEGT. CDR3 in DNA: TGTGCCAGCAGTTACGGACAGGGAAGAGGGGAGGCTGAAGCTTTCTTT. It is translated as CASSYGQGRGEAEAFF.

This sequence joins TRBV6-5 and TRBJ1-5; 8 positions match TRBD1. In germline, CDR1 is MNHEY, CDR2 SVGAGI. The CDR3 loop spans 14 amino acids. The V gene end was trimmed by 6 bases and the J gene end by 3 bases; junction bases not matched to a gene: 4. CDR3 protein: CASSRTGNNQPQHF. In nucleotides, the CDR3 is TGTGCCAGCAGCAGGACAGGGAACAATCAGCCCCAGCATTTT.

The chain has TRBV6-4 and TRBJ2-7; 10 bases are shared with TRBD2. Trimming at V came to 6 bases and at J to 4 bases, leaving 24 bases not matched to a gene. Germline V gene lookup returns CDR1 MRHNA and CDR2 SNTAGT. The CDR3 covers 20 residues. In nucleotides, the CDR3 is TGTGCCAGCAGCCCACCGGGACTAGCGCCGAGGTGGGTTTTTCGGTACGAGCAGTACGTC. It translates to CASSPPGLAPRWVFRYEQYV.

The chain employs TRBV11-2 and TRBJ2-5, with D tentatively TRBD1 (6 bases). CDR1 is SGHAT, CDR2 FQNNGV, per germline. CDR3 length: 13 residues. V was clipped by 4 bases and J by 5 bases, with 11 bases between them. CDR3 DNA: TGTGCCAGCAGCTCTACAGGGTGGGAGACCCAGTACTTC. Its translation is CASSSTGWETQYF.

V usage is TRBV24-1 and J usage is TRBJ1-1; D uncertain. Germline CDR1 and CDR2: KGHDR and SFDVKD. The V gene lost 0 bases and the J gene lost 4 bases, with 11 bases spanning the gap. The CDR3 is 15 residues long. The CDR3, as DNA: TGTGCCACCAGTGATTTGCGGGGATGGGGCACTGAAGCTTTCTTT. This encodes CATSDLRGWGTEAFF.

The rearrangement joins TRBV28 to TRBJ1-5; 9 bases match TRBD1. The trim removed 5 bases at V and 5 bases at J, leaving 10 bases unmatched. Per the germline V gene, CDR1 is MDHEN and CDR2 is SYDVKM. CDR3 size: 16 residues. CDR3 nucleotide sequence: TGTGCCAGCAGTCCCACCGGGACAGGGTTCGATCAGCCCCAGCATTTT. It specifies CASSPTGTGFDQPQHF. Supplemented by reference TRBV28 and TRBJ1-5, the full variable domain reads DVKVTQSSRYLVKRTGEKVFLECVQDMDHENMFWYRQDPGLGLRLIYFSYDVKMKEKGDIPEGYSVSREKKERFSLILESASTNQTSMYLCASSPTGTGFDQPQHFGDGTRLSIL.

The chain links TRBV11-3 to TRBJ2-5; no firm D call. The V gene lost 4 bases and the J gene lost 2 bases, with 8 bases spanning the gap. Germline V gene data show CDR1 as SGHNT and CDR2 as YENEEA. CDR3 length: 13 residues. The CDR3: CASSSWRQETQYF. CDR3 nucleotides: TGTGCCAGCAGCTCCTGGCGGCAAGAGACCCAGTACTTC. The whole variable domain, remainder taken from reference TRBV11-3 and TRBJ2-5, is EAGVVQSPRYKIIEKKQPVAFWCNPISGHNTLYWYLQNLGQGPELLIRYENEEAVDDSQLPKDRFSAERLKGVDSTLKIQPAELGDSAVYLCASSSWRQETQYFGPGTRLLVL.

This chain links TRBV30 with TRBJ2-1; D is uncertain. This CDR3 comprises 12 residues. V was shortened by 4 bases and J by 7 bases, with 11 bases between the two germline ends. In germline, CDR1 is GTSNPN, CDR2 SVGIG (reference sequence). The CDR3 reads CAWTLGRNEQFF. The CDR3 DNA reads as TGTGCCTGGACCCTAGGCCGGAATGAGCAGTTCTTC. The complete variable domain, with remaining parts taken from reference TRBV30 and TRBJ2-1, reads SQTIHQWPATLVQPVGSPLSLECTVEGTSNPNLYWYRQAAGRGLQLLFYSVGIGQISSEVPQNLSASRPQDRQFILSSKKLLLSDSGFYLCAWTLGRNEQFFGPGTRLTVL.

This chain links TRBV10-2 with TRBJ1-1; TRBD1 matches 8 bases. This CDR3 has 16 amino acids. The germline V gene has CDR1 WSHSY and CDR2 SAAADI. The V segment lost 5 bases and the J segment 5 bases; nucleotides outside the gene matches: 13. Written as DNA, the CDR3 is TGCGCCAGCAGTTCTCTTCCTGGCAGGGGGCGAACTGAAGCTTTCTTT. It is translated as CASSSLPGRGRTEAFF.

The chain is built from TRBV7-3 and TRBJ1-3, with unresolved D. V lost 8 bases and J lost 2, with 10 bases in between. Per germline, CDR1 SGHTA and CDR2 FQGTGA. The CDR3 is 13 amino acids. This CDR3 reads CASRLPPGNTIYF. The CDR3 coding sequence is TGTGCCAGCCGACTCCCACCTGGAAACACCATATATTTT.

Comments on this clone: One junction end does not reproduce the germline sequence, and a read error may be involved. CDR3 sequence reads: CASSHSSTSGSGGIF. The CDR3 DNA reads TGTGCCAGCAGCCATTCTTCGACTAGCGGGAGCGGGGGGATCTTC. This sequence joins TRBV3-1 (or the pseudogene TRBV3-2) and TRBJ2-1, with 12 positions matching TRBD2. The CDR3 extends over 15 amino acids. The germline V gene encodes CDR1 LGHDT and CDR2 YNNKEL (reference sequence).

The table lists this clone with a few counts. The chain uses TRBV24-1 and TRBJ1-4; unclear D gene. CDR3 size: 17 residues. V was clipped by 0 bases and J by 0 bases, with 10 bases between them. The germline V gene has CDR1 KGHDR and CDR2 SFDVKD. CDR3 sequence (DNA): TGTGCCACCAGTGATTTGCCTGAGGATGCAACTAATGAAAAACTGTTTTTT. It codes for CATSDLPEDATNEKLFF.

In this sample, this clone turned up once. This rearrangement joins TRBV5-8 to TRBJ1-1; perhaps TRBD1 as D (6 bases). The CDR3 extends over 15 amino acids. V was pared by 4 bases and J by 1 base, with 14 bases between. Germline CDR1 reads SGHTS; CDR2 reads YDEGEE. The CDR3 spells CASSAGTSPNTEAFF. CDR3 bases: TGTGCCAGCAGCGCCGGGACATCCCCGAACACTGAAGCTTTCTTT.

This CDR3 reads CAWSGLAGDNTGELFF. The CDR3 nucleotides are TGTGCCTGGAGTGGACTAGCGGGAGATAACACCGGGGAGCTGTTTTTT. The chain joins TRBV30 to TRBJ2-2; 12 nucleotides line up with TRBD2. Germline V lookup: CDR1 GTSNPN, CDR2 SVGIG (reference sequence). V gave up 1 base and J gave up 2 bases; unmatched junction bases: 2. The CDR3 sequence is 16 residues long.